One T cell receptor (beta chain) is described in this entry. Per the authors' pipeline: From reference gene primer amplification, estimates of nucleated cell counts were derived. The method was immunoSEQ multiplex PCR; TCRdb's version includes in-frame clones alone and lacks a portion of them. The DNA gave D and trimming, while V, J and clone size come from that table. The profile shows roughly 260,000 clones, roughly 82% of them singletons. The CDR3 has 15 amino acids. Germline CDR1 and CDR2: LGHNA and YSLEER. Trimming stripped 0 bases from V and 6 bases from J, with 14 bases between. This sample is part of a study of blood T cell repertoires in COVID-19. About the research overall: Samples taken during acute and convalescent COVID-19 were collected in the United States, Italy and Spain. T cells, B-cell-depleted T cells, or PBMCs provided the cDNA or gDNA that served as material.

The rearrangement uses TRBV4-3 and TRBJ1-1; D ambiguous. The specimen was peripheral blood. This TCR was recovered from a woman in her 70s with acute or convalescent COVID-19. The CDR3: CASSQDRGVGSEAFF. The CDR3, as DNA: TGCGCCAGCAGCCAAGATCGGGGTGTTGGGTCTGAAGCTTTCTTT.